The present TCR beta chain was sequenced within a study of blood T cells in healthy people across ages. This clonotype was detected only a few times. Germline V gene sequence: CDR1 SNHLY, CDR2 FYNNEI. Trimming removed 7 bases from V and 5 bases from J; junction bases left unmatched: 6. The CDR3 covers 14 residues. Combining a sample-barcoded 5' primer with a J-beta primer mix, a second PCR ran for about 6 to 11 cycles. MiXCR was run by TCRdb on the 5' RACE reads, yielding one entry per CDR3 protein. The table lists approximately 1,700,000 distinct CDR3 sequences, about 39% of them singletons. The material sequenced was blood. The TCR was taken from a human donor in good health. The chain uses TRBV2 and TRBJ1-5; TRBD1 agrees at 9 bases. CDR3 coding DNA: TGTGCCAGCACCGGGACAGGGAGGGATCAGCCCCAGCATTTT. Translated, it gives CASTGTGRDQPQHF.